Reported below is one TCR beta chain. Its antigen is not identified. TCRdb fed the 5' RACE reads into MiXCR, producing one record per CDR3 protein. The sample includes about 600,000 distinct CDR3 sequences, 20% to 25% seen only once; the top ten take roughly 8.3%. V was trimmed by 4 bases and J by 2 bases, leaving 3 bases between them. This CDR3 has 10 amino acids. Germline CDR1 is SQVTM and CDR2 is ANQGSEA. These data belong to a study of T-cell memory formation after mild COVID-19. Study overall: TCR clusters largely stayed donor specific.

Overall study results and limits: SARS-CoV-2 specificity was not confirmed for second-wave clones peaking on day 37. Pre-infection memory showed some responding clones, and this suggested that cross-reactive memory joined.

This clonotype originated in an adult woman who had mild COVID-19 (a few samples of this study predate the infection). Cell type and time point are not known. Sequenced material: PBMCs or a T cell subset sorted from them (not recorded which). V usage is TRBV29-1 and J usage is TRBJ2-7; no definite D call. CDR3 sequence (DNA): TGCAGCGTTGGAACCTACGAGCAGTACTTC. It specifies CSVGTYEQYF.